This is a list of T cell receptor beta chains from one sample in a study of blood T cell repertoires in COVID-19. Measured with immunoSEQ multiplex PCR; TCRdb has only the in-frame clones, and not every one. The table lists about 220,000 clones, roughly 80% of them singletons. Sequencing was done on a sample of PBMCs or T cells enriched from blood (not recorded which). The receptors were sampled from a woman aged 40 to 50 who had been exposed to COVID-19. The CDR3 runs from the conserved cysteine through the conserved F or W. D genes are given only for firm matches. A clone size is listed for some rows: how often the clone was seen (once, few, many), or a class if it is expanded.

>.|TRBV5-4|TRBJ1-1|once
TGTGCCAGCAGCTACCGACAGAACACTGAAGCTTTCTTT
CASSYRQNTEAFF
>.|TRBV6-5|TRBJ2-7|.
TGTGCCAGCAGTTACTCACAGGGCAACGAGCAGTACTTC
CASSYSQGNEQYF
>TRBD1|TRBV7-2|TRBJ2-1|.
TGTGCCAGCAGAGACATGGGTAGGGGGCGCTACAATGAGCAGTTCTTC
CASRDMGRGRYNEQFF
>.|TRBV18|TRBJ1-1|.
TGTGCCAGCTCTCGGGGGGTTAACACTGAAGCTTTCTTT
CASSRGVNTEAFF
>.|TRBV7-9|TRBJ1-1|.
TGTGCCAGCAGCTTATTGGACAGCCTGAACACTGAAGCTTTCTTT
CASSLLDSLNTEAFF
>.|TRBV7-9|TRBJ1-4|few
TGTGCCAGCAGCCCCCCTTTAGGGGGAAATGAAAAACTGTTTTTT
CASSPPLGGNEKLFF
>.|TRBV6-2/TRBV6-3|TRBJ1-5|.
TGTGCCAGCAGTTACTCAATGGGAGGCTTGCGCAATCAGCCCCAGCATTTT
CASSYSMGGLRNQPQHF
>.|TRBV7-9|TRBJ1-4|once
TGTGCCAGCAGCTTAGCCCCTAGGGAAAAACTGTTTTTT
CASSLAPREKLFF
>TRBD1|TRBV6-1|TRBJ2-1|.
TGTGCCAGCAGTGAACAGGGACAGGGTAACTACAATGAGCAGTTCTTC
CASSEQGQGNYNEQFF
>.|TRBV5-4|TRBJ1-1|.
TGTGCCAGCAGCTGGAATCGCGGGGTGAACACTGAAGCTTTCTTT
CASSWNRGVNTEAFF
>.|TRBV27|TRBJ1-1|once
TGTGCCAGCAGTTACGCTGGTGGGGCCACTGAAGCTTTCTTT
CASSYAGGATEAFF
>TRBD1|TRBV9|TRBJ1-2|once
TGTGCCAGCAGCGTAGATAGCACAGGGGGGAACTATGGCTACACCTTC
CASSVDSTGGNYGYTF
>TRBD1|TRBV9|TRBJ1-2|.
TGTGCCAGCAGCGGGGCCCTAGAGGGGGCGACTGACTATGGCTACACCTTC
CASSGALEGATDYGYTF
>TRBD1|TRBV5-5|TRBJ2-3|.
TGTGCCAGCACCGGGGAAGGGGGCGCAGGGGCCCCAGATACGCAGTATTTT
CASTGEGGAGAPDTQYF
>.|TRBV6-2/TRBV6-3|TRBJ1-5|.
TGTGCCAGCAGCCGGGACTTCTGGAATCAGCCCCAGCATTTT
CASSRDFWNQPQHF
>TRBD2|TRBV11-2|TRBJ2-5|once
TGTGCCAGCAGCTTATTTATAGCGGGGGACCGGGAGACCCAGTACTTC
CASSLFIAGDRETQYF
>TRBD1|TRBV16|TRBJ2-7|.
TGTGCCAGCAGCAGCCGGGACAGGGGGCTCTACGAGCAGTACTTC
CASSSRDRGLYEQYF
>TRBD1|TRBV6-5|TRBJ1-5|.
TGTGCCAGCAGTTGGGGACAGGCCAATCAGCCCCAGCATTTT
CASSWGQANQPQHF
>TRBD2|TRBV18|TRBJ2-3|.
TGTGCCAGCTCACCACCGGGACTAGCGGGGGGCACAGATACGCAGTATTTT
CASSPPGLAGGTDTQYF
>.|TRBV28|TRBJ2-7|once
TGTGCCAGCAGTTCCGCCGGCCAGGAAGCCTCCTACGAGCAGTACTTC
CASSSAGQEASYEQYF
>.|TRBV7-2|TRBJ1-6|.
TGTGCCAGCTTAGAGGGCTCCTATAATTCACCCCTCCACTTT
CASLEGSYNSPLHF
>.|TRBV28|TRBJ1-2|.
TGTGCCAGCAGTATCCCGGACAGCCTCGCGGGCTACACCTTC
CASSIPDSLAGYTF
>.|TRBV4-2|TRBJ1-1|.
TGTGCCAGCAGCCCCAGTCCAGGGGACACTGAAGCTTTCTTT
CASSPSPGDTEAFF
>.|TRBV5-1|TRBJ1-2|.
TGCGCCAGCAGCGTGAATACAGGAATCTATGGCTACACCTTC
CASSVNTGIYGYTF
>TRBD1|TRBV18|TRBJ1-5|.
TGTGCCAGCTCACCACGGGACAGGGGGGATCAGCCCCAGCATTTT
CASSPRDRGDQPQHF
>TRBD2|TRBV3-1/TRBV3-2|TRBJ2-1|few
TGTGCCAGCAGCCATTCCAAGCGGGGTTACAATGAGCAGTTCTTC
CASSHSKRGYNEQFF
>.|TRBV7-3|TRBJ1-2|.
TGTGCCAGCAGTAATCTTGTATCAACTAGTGGCTACACCTTC
CASSNLVSTSGYTF
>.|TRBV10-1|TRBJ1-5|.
TGCGCCAGCAGAGACCCTTCCAACGGGTGCAATCAGCCCCAGCATTTT
CASRDPSNGCNQPQHF
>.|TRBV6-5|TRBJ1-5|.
TGTGGGGCGGGAGGACAAGGTGAGCCCCAGCATTTT
CGAGGQGEPQHF
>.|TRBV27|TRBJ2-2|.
TGTGCCAGCAGTTTTATTACCGGGGAGCTGTTTTTT
CASSFITGELFF
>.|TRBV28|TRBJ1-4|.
TGTGCCAGCAGTTTAGCCGGACAGCTCCCCACTAATGAAAAACTGTTTTTT
CASSLAGQLPTNEKLFF
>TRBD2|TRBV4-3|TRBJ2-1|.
TGCGCCAGCAGCCCCAGACTAGCGGGGGAGTACAATGAGCAGTTCTTC
CASSPRLAGEYNEQFF
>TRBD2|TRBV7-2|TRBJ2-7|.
TGTGCCAGCAGCTTAGTCGGGTCGGGGGGAACCTACGAGCAGTACTTC
CASSLVGSGGTYEQYF
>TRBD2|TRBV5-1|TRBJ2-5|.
TGCGCCAGCAGCTTGGCCGGGGGGAAACAAGAGACCCAGTACTTC
CASSLAGGKQETQYF
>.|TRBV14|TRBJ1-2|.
TGTGCCAGCAGCCAAGATGAGGGATTCCAGGCGACGGGTAGTTACACCTTC
CASSQDEGFQATGSYTF
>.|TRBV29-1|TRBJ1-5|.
TGCAGCGGGCACAAAGGGGAAGCTCAATATAGCAATCAGCCCCAGCATTTT
CSGHKGEAQYSNQPQHF
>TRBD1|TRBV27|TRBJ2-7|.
TGTGCCAGCAGTTTATCGGGGACAGTTACCTACGAGCAGTACTTC
CASSLSGTVTYEQYF
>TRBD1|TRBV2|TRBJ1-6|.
TGTGCCAGCAGCGGACAGGGGGCTCTTAATTCACCCCTCCACTTT
CASSGQGALNSPLHF